This T cell receptor beta chain was documented in a study of T cell responses to AZD1222 COVID-19 vaccine. Some clones are missing from TCRdb's copy, which holds only in-frame ones; the method was immunoSEQ multiplex PCR. The sample contains under 95,000 clones, around nine tenths of which appear only once. V shed 4 bases and J shed 5 bases, with 17 bases lying between them. The CDR3 totals 15 residues. CDR1 is SGHAT, CDR2 FQNNGV, per germline. The sequence was collected from an adult who received the AZD1222 COVID-19 vaccine. The rearrangement links TRBV11-2 to TRBJ1-1; D perhaps matches TRBD1 (5 bases). Sequencing was performed on peripheral blood, taken 28 days after the second AZD1222 dose. CDR3 DNA sequence: TGTGCCAGCAGCTCCCTGCGGGGGGAGTTGACTGAAGCTTTCTTT. Amino acid sequence: CASSSLRGELTEAFF.